Presented here are 27 T cell receptor beta chains from one specimen sequenced in a study of blood T cell repertoires in COVID-19. Method: immunoSEQ multiplex PCR; TCRdb's copy keeps in-frame clones and lacks some. The top ten clones hold less than 2.5% of a sample with a few hundred thousand clones, approximately 83% of them seen once. Specimen: PBMCs or T cells enriched from blood (not recorded which). The receptors stem from a young man who had recovered from COVID-19.

The chain couples TRBV27 to TRBJ1-6, with unresolved D. The CDR3 runs 13 residues. Trimming removed 2 bases from V and 7 bases from J, with 6 bases in between. The germline V gene has CDR1 MNHEY and CDR2 SMNVEV (reference sequence). The CDR3 DNA reads as TGTGCCAGCAGTTTAAATCAGAATTCACCCCTCCACTTT. Amino acids: CASSLNQNSPLHF.

J is TRBJ2-3 and V is TRBV4-2, with TRBD2 matching 12 bases. V shed 0 bases, J shed 4 bases, and the junction held 8 bases outside the gene matches. CDR1 LGHNA and CDR2 YNFKEQ come from the germline V gene. CDR3 size: 18 residues. This CDR3 is CASSQDLRTSGVADTQYF. The CDR3 DNA sequence: TGTGCCAGCAGCCAAGATCTTCGGACTAGCGGGGTGGCAGATACGCAGTATTTT.

This sequence joins TRBV5-5 and TRBJ2-5; a possible D gene is TRBD1 (7 bases). Per germline, CDR1 SGHKS and CDR2 YYEKEE (reference sequence). The CDR3 has 15 residues. Trimming removed 4 bases at V and 3 bases at J, with 16 bases between. The CDR3: CASSVGGQTKETQYF. The CDR3 DNA is TGTGCCAGCAGCGTCGGGGGACAGACTAAAGAGACCCAGTACTTC.

This clone was seen only once. The chain couples TRBV18 to TRBJ1-1; the match to TRBD1 covers 7 bases. V lost 4 bases, J lost 1 base, and 15 bases stayed unmatched. The CDR3 is made up of 18 amino acids. The germline V gene has CDR1 KGHSH and CDR2 LQKENI. This CDR3 reads CASSLYNEQGSGNTEAFF. The CDR3 bases are TGTGCCAGCTCACTCTATAACGAACAGGGGAGTGGGAACACTGAAGCTTTCTTT.

The CDR3 loop is CASSGGVNTEAFF. The CDR3 nucleotides read TGTGCCAGCTCGGGGGGTGTGAACACTGAAGCTTTCTTT. This rearrangement joins TRBV18 to TRBJ1-1; maybe TRBD1 (5 bases). The V end was cut by 6 bases, the J end by 0 bases, with 8 bases between. The CDR3 loop spans 13 amino acids. The germline gives CDR1 KGHSH, CDR2 LQKENI.

V and J are TRBV7-2 and TRBJ1-1; no clear D gene. Trimming removed 4 bases from V and 0 bases from J, with 9 bases in between. Germline V gene lookup returns CDR1 SGHTA and CDR2 FQGNSA. The CDR3 consists of 14 residues. CDR3 region: CASSSHIMNTEAFF. CDR3 in DNA: TGTGCCAGCAGCTCCCACATCATGAACACTGAAGCTTTCTTT.

This clone appeared a single time. J is TRBJ2-1 and V is TRBV6-5; D is uncertain. This CDR3 has 12 residues. Germline assignment: CDR1 MNHEY and CDR2 SVGAGI. The V and J ends lost 8 bases and 8 bases respectively, with 13 bases between them. The CDR3 sequence: CASSESMYEQFF. The CDR3 DNA reads as TGTGCCAGCTCCGAGAGTATGTATGAGCAGTTCTTC.

Worth noting for this clone: One junction end disagrees with the germline gene, perhaps due to a read error. The rearrangement links TRBV5-1 to TRBJ1-1; D is possibly TRBD1 (6 bases). This CDR3 comprises 14 residues. In germline, CDR1 is SGHRS, CDR2 YFSETQ. The CDR3 DNA is TGCGCCAGCAGCGCCACAGGTGGGGACACAGAAGCTTTCTTT. This encodes CASSATGGDTEAFF.

The V call is TRBV20-1, the J call TRBJ1-3; 7 bases fit TRBD1. The CDR3 extends over 12 amino acids. Germline loops: CDR1 DFQATT, CDR2 SNEGSKA (reference sequence). V gave up 3 bases and J gave up 6 bases; unmatched junction bases: 2. The CDR3 DNA follows: TGCAGTGCTAGTGGACAGGCAAACACCATATATTTT. Translating gives CSASGQANTIYF.

This clone was picked up a small number of times. The chain carries TRBV23-1 and TRBJ1-1; weak D call: TRBD1 (6 bases). TRBV23-1 is an ORF; its function is uncertain. The CDR3 has 14 residues. Trimming cost V 8 bases and J 1 base, with 14 bases left between them. The CDR3 spells CASLPQGRNTEAFF. The CDR3 DNA is TGCGCCAGCTTACCGCAGGGGCGGAACACTGAAGCTTTCTTT.

This clone was observed once. The chain employs TRBV9 and TRBJ1-3; the match to TRBD1 covers 7 bases. V gave up 3 bases and J gave up 2 bases; unmatched junction bases: 5. This CDR3 has 15 residues. Germline CDR1 is SGDLS and CDR2 is YYNGEE. CDR3 in DNA: TGTGCCAGCAGCGGACAGGGTTTCCCTGGAAACACCATATATTTT. This encodes CASSGQGFPGNTIYF.

This chain links TRBV18 with TRBJ1-1; D is ambiguous. Germline CDR1 KGHSH, CDR2 LQKENI. This CDR3 spans 13 amino acids. The V end lost 3 bases, the J end lost 4 bases, and 9 bases lay between the germline ends. CDR3 protein: CASSPSLSTEAFF. The CDR3 coding sequence is TGTGCCAGCTCACCGTCTCTGAGCACTGAAGCTTTCTTT.

The rearrangement uses TRBV7-2 and TRBJ1-2; TRBD1 agrees at 7 bases. V lost 3 bases and J lost 8; bases outside the gene matches: 6. The CDR3 totals 13 residues. Germline V gene sequence: CDR1 SGHTA, CDR2 FQGNSA. CDR3 loop: CASSLTGSGGYTF. CDR3 sequence (DNA): TGTGCCAGCAGCTTGACAGGGAGCGGCGGCTACACCTTC. Full variable domain (remainder filled in from reference TRBV7-2 and TRBJ1-2): GAGVSQSPSNKVTEKGKDVELRCDPISGHTALYWYRQSLGQGLEFLIYFQGNSAPDKSGLPSDRFSAERTGGSVSTLTIQRTQQEDSAVYLCASSLTGSGGYTFGSGTRLTVV.

In DNA form, the CDR3 reads TGTGCCAGCAGTCATTACTCATTAGCCGGGGTGGGCACAGATACGCAGTATTTT. It specifies CASSHYSLAGVGTDTQYF. The chain carries TRBV9 and TRBJ2-3; TRBD2 is a possible D gene (5 bases). This CDR3 comprises 18 residues. The V gene lost 5 bases and the J gene lost 1 base, with 23 bases spanning the gap. Germline V gene lookup returns CDR1 SGDLS and CDR2 YYNGEE.

This clone has only a few counts. The chain carries TRBV5-6 and TRBJ2-7, with D possibly TRBD1 on 6 matching bases. The V gene's germline CDR1 is SGHDT and CDR2 YYEEEE. Trimming took off 4 bases at V and 0 bases at J, with 14 bases between the two ends. CDR3 length: 15 amino acids. The CDR3 reads CASSPITGSSYEQYF. For the CDR3, the DNA is TGTGCCAGCAGCCCGATTACAGGGAGCTCCTACGAGCAGTACTTC.

J is TRBJ2-1 and V is TRBV5-6, with D unresolved. The CDR3 spans 14 residues. Germline lookup yields CDR1 SGHDT and CDR2 YYEEEE. Trimming removed 3 bases at V and 5 bases at J, with 12 bases between. As DNA, the CDR3 is TGTGCCAGCAGCTATAGTATTGAACACAATGAGCAGTTCTTC. It encodes CASSYSIEHNEQFF.

This clone was observed once. The rearrangement links TRBV11-2 to TRBJ2-7; TRBD2 aligns across 8 bases. Germline lookup yields CDR1 SGHAT and CDR2 FQNNGV. This CDR3 has 16 residues. Losses at the gene ends were 5 bases for V and 6 bases for J; bases not matched to a gene: 15. DNA for the CDR3: TGTGCCAGCAGCACCGGCGGGGGACTAGGAGTCGGCGAGCAGTACTTC. It is translated as CASSTGGGLGVGEQYF. Together with reference TRBV11-2 and TRBJ2-7, the CDR3 gives the full variable domain: EAGVAQSPRYKIIEKRQSVAFWCNPISGHATLYWYQQILGQGPKLLIQFQNNGVVDDSQLPKDRFSAERLKGVDSTLKIQPAKLEDSAVYLCASSTGGGLGVGEQYFGPGTRLTVT.

The chain employs TRBV25-1 and TRBJ1-5, with 7 bases lining up with TRBD1. From germline, CDR1 is MGHDK and CDR2 SYGVNS. Trimming took 2 bases from V and 7 from J; bases not matched to a gene: 5. The CDR3 loop spans 14 amino acids. CDR3 sequence (DNA): TGTGCCAGCAGTGAAGGCAGGGGGATACAGCCCCAGCATTTT. This codes for CASSEGRGIQPQHF. Looking up the rest from reference TRBV25-1 and TRBJ1-5 gives the full variable domain: EADIYQTPRYLVIGTGKKITLECSQTMGHDKMYWYQQDPGMELHLIHYSYGVNSTEKGDLSSESTVSRIRTEHFPLTLESARPSHTSQYLCASSEGRGIQPQHFGDGTRLSIL.

A remark on this clone: A read error may be the cause here, since a much bigger clone is one base away. V gene TRBV10-3 combines with J gene TRBJ1-6, with D unresolved. The germline V gene encodes CDR1 ENHRY and CDR2 SYGVKD. The V gene lost 6 bases and the J gene lost 7 bases, with 19 bases spanning the gap. This CDR3 contains 16 residues. CDR3 sequence: CAISREKTTENSPLHF. The CDR3 nucleotides are TGTGCCATCAGCAGAGAGAAAACAACAGAGAATTCACCCCTCCACTTT.

In its sample, this clone was seen once. The rearrangement links TRBV5-1 to TRBJ1-2; D is unresolved. The CDR3 consists of 13 residues. V lost 4 bases, J lost 0 bases, and 7 bases lay in between. CDR1 SGHRS and CDR2 YFSETQ come from the germline V gene. The CDR3 loop reads CASSPGTNYGYTF. For the CDR3, the DNA is TGCGCCAGCAGCCCGGGGACTAACTATGGCTACACCTTC.

The chain recombines TRBV4-3 with TRBJ1-2, with D possibly being TRBD1 (6 bases). In germline, CDR1 is LGHNA, CDR2 YSLEER. The germline V and J ends were trimmed by 1 base and 1 base, with 10 bases remaining between them. The CDR3 runs 15 residues. CDR3 residues: CASSQGQVRNYGYTF. For the CDR3, the DNA is TGCGCCAGCAGCCAAGGACAGGTCCGTAACTATGGCTACACCTTC.

This sequence joins TRBV5-4 and TRBJ2-7, with D perhaps matching TRBD1 (5 bases). There are 14 residues in the CDR3. In germline, CDR1 is SGHNT, CDR2 YYREEE (reference sequence). Trimming removed 0 bases from V and 3 bases from J, with 10 bases in between. CDR3 nucleotides: TGTGCCAGCAGCTTGGGCGCAGGGAACTACGAGCAGTACTTC. It is translated as CASSLGAGNYEQYF.

The rearrangement uses TRBV5-1 and TRBJ2-3, with D possibly matching TRBD1 (5 bases). CDR3 length: 15 amino acids. Trimming took 1 base from V and 3 from J, leaving 12 bases between them. CDR1 and CDR2 from the germline V gene are SGHRS and YFSETQ. Here the CDR3 reads CASSLRTRQTDTQYF. The CDR3 DNA follows: TGCGCCAGCAGCTTGCGGACCAGACAGACAGATACGCAGTATTTT.

The chain couples TRBV7-9 to TRBJ2-2, with 7 positions matching TRBD1. Germline V gene sequence: CDR1 SEHNR, CDR2 FQNEAQ (reference sequence). With V trimmed by 5 bases and J by 6 bases, 9 bases remained unmatched. There are 15 residues in the CDR3. The CDR3 protein is CASSQWTGPPGELFF. The CDR3 nucleotides read TGTGCCAGCAGCCAATGGACAGGCCCCCCCGGGGAGCTGTTTTTT.

The chain joins TRBV10-2 to TRBJ1-2; D is possibly TRBD1 (5 bases). Germline values: CDR1 WSHSY, CDR2 SAAADI. The CDR3 is made up of 12 amino acids. Trimming stripped 3 bases from V and 6 bases from J, with 8 bases between. CDR3 sequence (DNA): TGCGCCAGCAGTGAATGGGGGGATGGCTACACCTTC. It specifies CASSEWGDGYTF.

The chain combines TRBV9 with TRBJ1-5, with 9 bases that match TRBD1. The J segment lost 6 bases and the V segment lost 2 bases, leaving 3 bases of the junction unmatched. This CDR3 is built from 14 residues. Germline assignment: CDR1 SGDLS and CDR2 YYNGEE. The CDR3 sequence is CASSVGTGPQPQHF. The CDR3 region has the DNA TGTGCCAGCAGCGTCGGGACAGGGCCTCAGCCCCAGCATTTT.

This sequence joins TRBV7-2 and TRBJ2-1; TRBD1 might be the D (6 bases). The CDR3 runs 13 residues. Between the trimmed V and J ends, which lost 4 bases and 6 bases, there was a span of 10 bases. CDR1 and CDR2 from the germline V gene are SGHTA and FQGNSA. CDR3 protein: CASSSQGFNEQFF. In DNA form, the CDR3 reads TGTGCCAGCAGCTCACAGGGATTCAATGAGCAGTTCTTC.